This T cell receptor beta chain was recorded in a study of blood T cells in healthy people across ages. General observations from the study: Total diversity from one million sequenced T cells was likely underestimated.

The CDR3 totals 15 residues. Trimming stripped 2 bases from V and 6 bases from J, with 16 bases between. CDR1 and CDR2 from the germline V gene are SGHKS and YYEKEE (reference sequence). Concerning this clonotype: Its antigen remains unknown.

It was with a sample-barcoded 5' primer and a J-beta primer mix that a second PCR of roughly 6 to 12 cycles was run. Sequencing yielded, for each sample, at least 3 million paired-end reads carrying CDR3. From the 5' RACE reads, TCRdb called clonotypes with MiXCR, one entry per CDR3 protein. Altogether roughly 1,000,000 distinct CDR3 sequences are present, 20% to 25% being singletons, with the ten largest covering approximately 0.75%. These data also formed part of another study, on T cells of mothers and their children. That source adds: Samples were obtained from three healthy Caucasian mothers and their six children. A second PCR was performed with the M1S primer. This primer added sample barcodes and 2-4 random nucleotides.

This TCR was recovered from a girl aged 2 to 10 in good health. The chain has TRBV5-5 and TRBJ2-3; D gene unclear. Sequences were obtained from blood. The CDR3 protein is CASSLGPEGLDTQYF. The CDR3 nucleotides are TGTGCCAGCAGCTTAGGACCAGAAGGTCTGGATACGCAGTATTTT.